Here is one T cell receptor (beta chain) with its context. The antigen remains undetermined. Data came from immunoSEQ multiplex PCR; TCRdb stores just in-frame clones and leaves some out. The table lists under 400,000 clones, 86% of them singletons. Per germline, CDR1 MDHEN and CDR2 SYDVKM. The CDR3 loop spans 14 amino acids. Between the trimmed V and J ends, which lost 4 bases and 4 bases, there was a span of 14 bases. This sample stems from a study of cytomegalovirus exposure and HLA in healthy donors. Findings of the study overall: Confirmation in vitro established that a few CMV-associated chains were specific for CMV antigens. The listing of 150 or so TCR beta chains classed them as cytomegalovirus-associated. One later analysis, an examination of the 120 validation repertoires, found that first-cohort TCR clusters tended to co-occur in them. Cytomegalovirus status was reportedly diagnosed by the classifier with high sensitivity and specificity.

The TCR comes from a woman aged 18-29 years in good health and CMV-seronegative. The chain uses TRBV28 and TRBJ2-7; D remains unclear. Source material: PBMCs. CDR3 loop: CASSYSSPTYEQYF. The CDR3 DNA follows: TGTGCCAGCAGTTACTCCAGCCCGACATACGAGCAGTACTTC.